This is a list of T cell receptor beta chains from one sample in a study of cytomegalovirus exposure and HLA in healthy donors. Profiled with immunoSEQ multiplex PCR; TCRdb holds only in-frame clones, not every one. The sample yields fewer than 200,000 clones, more than 65% seen once. Sequencing was performed on PBMCs. The source is a young woman in good health and CMV-seropositive. The CDR3 runs from the conserved cysteine through the conserved F or W. The D gene is left open where the match is weak. Rows give clone size only sometimes, using once, few, many, or a class for an expanded clone.

d_call j_call v_call clone_size cdr3_aa cdr3_nt
TRBD2 TRBJ2-7 TRBV5-1 NA CASSLGLAGAESSYEQYF TGCGCCAGCAGCTTGGGTCTAGCGGGGGCCGAAAGCTCCTACGAGCAGTACTTC
NA TRBJ1-2 TRBV4-1 NA CASSQDPPPYGYTF TGCGCCAGCAGCCAAGACCCCCCCCCATATGGCTACACCTTC
NA TRBJ1-6 TRBV2 NA CASSVRVGNSPLHF TGTGCCAGCAGTGTGAGGGTGGGGAATTCACCCCTCCACTTT
TRBD1 TRBJ1-5 TRBV7-8 NA CASSTGTGRNQPQHF TGTGCCAGCAGCACCGGGACAGGGAGGAATCAGCCCCAGCATTTT
NA TRBJ1-2 TRBV5-6 few CASSPGTGGLGGYTF TGTGCCAGCAGCCCAGGCACGGGAGGGCTCGGGGGCTACACCTTC
TRBD1 TRBJ2-2 TRBV2 NA CATQGVVTGELFF TGTGCCACACAGGGGGTAGTCACCGGGGAGCTGTTTTTT
TRBD1 TRBJ1-4 TRBV7-8 NA CASSLRRTGVNEKLFF TGTGCCAGCAGCTTACGGAGGACAGGGGTGAATGAAAAACTGTTTTTT
NA TRBJ2-2 TRBV19 NA CASSIRQAPGELFF TGTGCCAGTAGTATAAGGCAGGCCCCCGGGGAGCTGTTTTTT
TRBD1 TRBJ1-4 TRBV4-1 NA CASSQGDRGVNEKLFF TGCGCCAGCAGCCAAGGGGACAGGGGAGTTAATGAAAAACTGTTTTTT
NA TRBJ2-7 TRBV5-1 NA CASSPERAVSYEQYF TGCGCCAGCAGCCCCGAGAGGGCCGTCTCCTACGAGCAGTACTTC